This T cell receptor beta chain was obtained from a study of cytomegalovirus exposure and HLA in healthy donors. PCR was performed using 60 Vbeta and 13 Jbeta primers. Profiled with immunoSEQ multiplex PCR; TCRdb holds only in-frame clones, not every one. In the table there are about 180,000 clones, around 80% of which are singletons. Germline CDR1 reads ENHRY; CDR2 reads SYGVKD. The CDR3 sequence is 15 residues long. Trimming cost V 4 bases and J 5 bases; bases outside gene matches: 3. The source of this sequence is a man between 18 and 35 years old in good health and CMV-seronegative. The chain uses TRBV10-3 and TRBJ2-3; TRBD2 aligns across 13 bases. Sequenced input: PBMCs. CDR3 DNA sequence: TGTGCCATCAGTGGGGGACTAGCGGGAAGAGATACGCAGTATTTT. The encoded protein is CAISGGLAGRDTQYF.